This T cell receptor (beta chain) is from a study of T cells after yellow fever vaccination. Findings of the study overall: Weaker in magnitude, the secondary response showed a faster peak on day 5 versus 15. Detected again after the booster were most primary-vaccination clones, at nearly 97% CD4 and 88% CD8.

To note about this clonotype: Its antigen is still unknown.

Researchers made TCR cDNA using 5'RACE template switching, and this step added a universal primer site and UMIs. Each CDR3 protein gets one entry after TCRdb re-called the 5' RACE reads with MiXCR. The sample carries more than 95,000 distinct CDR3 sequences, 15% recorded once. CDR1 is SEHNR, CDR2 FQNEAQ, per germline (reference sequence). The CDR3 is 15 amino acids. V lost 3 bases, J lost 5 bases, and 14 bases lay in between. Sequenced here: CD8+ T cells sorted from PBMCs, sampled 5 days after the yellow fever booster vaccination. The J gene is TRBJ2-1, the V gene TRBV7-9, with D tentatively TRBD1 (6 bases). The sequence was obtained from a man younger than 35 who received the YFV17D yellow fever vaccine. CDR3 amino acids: CASSLIRGNDNEQFF. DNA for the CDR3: TGTGCCAGCAGCTTGATCAGGGGAAATGACAATGAGCAGTTCTTC. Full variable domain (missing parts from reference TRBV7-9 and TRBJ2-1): DTGVSQNPRHKITKRGQNVTFRCDPISEHNRLYWYRQTLGQGPEFLTYFQNEAQLEKSRLLSDRFSAERPKGSFSTLEIQRTEQGDSAMYLCASSLIRGNDNEQFFGPGTRLTVL.